This TCR beta chain was documented in a study of cytomegalovirus exposure and HLA in healthy donors. Study-wide points: Usually a TCR sequence was rare, but some public TCRs were found in many donors.

Of note for this clone: Its antigen is undetermined.

This CDR3 comprises 17 residues. Per the germline V gene, CDR1 is LGHNA and CDR2 is YSLEER. V gave up 0 bases and J gave up 2 bases, with 14 bases separating them. The PCR made use of 60 Vbeta and 13 Jbeta primers. TCRdb's table, derived via immunoSEQ multiplex PCR, lists solely in-frame clones and lacks some. The sample's table shows some 130,000 clones. This TCR was sampled from a man younger than 30 in good health and CMV-seronegative. The sequencing sample was made of PBMCs. The genes are TRBV4-3 and TRBJ2-4, with TRBD1 as a possible D gene (6 bases). The CDR3 DNA is TGCGCCAGCAGCCAAGATTATGGCAGGGGCCCCAAAAACATTCAGTACTTC. Translating it yields CASSQDYGRGPKNIQYF.